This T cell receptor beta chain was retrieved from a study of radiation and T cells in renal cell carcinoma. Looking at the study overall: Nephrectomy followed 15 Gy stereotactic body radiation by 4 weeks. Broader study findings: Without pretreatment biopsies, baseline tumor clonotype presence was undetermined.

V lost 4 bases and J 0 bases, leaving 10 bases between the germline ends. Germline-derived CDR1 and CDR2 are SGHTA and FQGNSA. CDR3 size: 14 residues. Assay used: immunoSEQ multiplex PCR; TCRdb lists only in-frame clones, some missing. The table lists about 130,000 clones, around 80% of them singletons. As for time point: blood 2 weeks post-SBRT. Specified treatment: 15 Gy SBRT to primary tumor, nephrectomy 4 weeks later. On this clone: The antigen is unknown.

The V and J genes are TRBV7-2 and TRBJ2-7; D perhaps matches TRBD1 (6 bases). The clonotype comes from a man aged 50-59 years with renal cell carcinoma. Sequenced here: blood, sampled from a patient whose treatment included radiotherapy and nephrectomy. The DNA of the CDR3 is TGTGCCAGCAGCTCCACAGGGAACTCCTACGAGCAGTACTTC. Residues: CASSSTGNSYEQYF.